This TCR beta chain was observed in a study of PD-1 blockade in mismatch repair-deficient tumors. On this clone: The antigen is unknown.

The time point here: identical approximately 11-day culture without peptide (control). The data were produced by immunoSEQ multiplex PCR, yet TCRdb's version contains in-frame clones alone and is incomplete. The sample has around 14,000 clones; 85% to 90% are singletons. The CDR3 consists of 15 residues. CDR1 and CDR2 from the germline V gene are SEHNR and FQNEAQ (reference sequence). Trimming took 1 base from V and 6 from J; bases not matched to a gene: 5. The sequenced sample was cells cultured in vitro, obtained from a patient treated with pembrolizumab. This TCR was recovered from an adult with mismatch repair-deficient cancer. The gene calls are TRBV7-9 and TRBJ2-1; 8 nucleotides align to TRBD2. CDR3 protein: CASSLVGLGSNEQFF. CDR3 coding DNA: TGTGCCAGCAGCTTAGTGGGACTAGGCTCCAATGAGCAGTTCTTC.